This TCR beta chain emerged from a study of T cell responses to AZD1222 COVID-19 vaccine. Turning to this clone: What it binds is unknown.

Study outcomes and limitations: Along spike, vaccine-associated CD4 TCRs were found throughout, with dominance at 160-218 and 743-854. Clonal diversity may have been underestimated in mostly white British donors.

Analyses pooled second doses at about 4 or about 12 weeks. The germline CDR1 and CDR2 sequences are LGHDT and YNNKEL (reference sequence). This CDR3 spans 10 amino acids. Trimming pared 6 bases from V and 8 bases from J, leaving 7 bases between. Profiled with immunoSEQ multiplex PCR; TCRdb holds only in-frame clones, not every one. The sample has about 90,000 clones, about 89% seen once. The TCR comes from an adult who received the AZD1222 COVID-19 vaccine. V is TRBV3-1 (or the pseudogene TRBV3-2) and J is TRBJ1-2, with D unclear. The material was peripheral blood, obtained 28 days after the second AZD1222 dose. CDR3 bases: TGTGCCAGCAGGGTAGCGGGCTACACCTTC. Protein product: CASRVAGYTF.